The text below deals with one T cell receptor beta chain. The germline gene is not matched at one end of the junction; a read error may be the cause. TCRdb keeps only in-frame clones here, not all; method: immunoSEQ multiplex PCR. This table holds a few hundred thousand clones, approximately 65% found once. This entry belongs to a study of shared clonotypes between healthy human individuals. Germline V gives CDR1 MDHEN, CDR2 SYDVKM. This CDR3 has 12 amino acids. This TCR derives from a man in his thirties or forties in good health. Sequencing used memory CD4+ T cells sorted from blood. Noted subset: CD45RA-negative fraction. The chain links TRBV28 to TRBJ1-1; D ambiguous. The CDR3 protein is CASRPLKTEAFF. As DNA, the CDR3 is TGTGCCAGCAGACCTTTGAAAACTGAAGCTTTCTTT. Based on the CDR3 plus reference TRBV28 and TRBJ1-1, the full variable domain is DVKVTQSSRYLVKRTGEKVFLECVQDMDHENMFWYRQDPGLGLRLIYFSYDVKMKEKGDIPEGYSVSREKKERFSLILESASTNQTSMYLCASRPLKTEAFFGQGTRLTVV.